The clone carrying this T cell receptor (beta chain) has more than one count but fewer than ten. The antigen is undetermined. Ahead of thyroid surgery, no patient had received treatment of any kind. These data come from a study of metastatic and nonmetastatic thyroid tumors. In the authors' methods: What underpinned the distant-metastasis classifier for papillary thyroid cancer was the set of CDR3 differences across clinicopathological groups. TCRdb re-clonotyped the PCR reads via MiXCR. The V and J calls and clone size are TCRdb's, not the authors'. The data contain over 10,000 clones, 33% of them singletons. The germline V gene has CDR1 SNHLY and CDR2 FYNNEI. V gave up 8 bases and J gave up 2 bases, with 12 bases separating them. The CDR3 consists of 13 residues. Overall study results and limits: Significantly higher TCR beta diversity was reportedly seen in malignant thyroid tumors than benign nodules, in blood and tumor.

What was sequenced was tumor tissue. This rearrangement joins TRBV2 to TRBJ1-1; perhaps TRBD1 as D (5 bases). The TCR was taken from a male donor with papillary thyroid cancer or a benign thyroid nodule (not recorded which). Some clones in this sample may be carry-over from other donors' samples. The CDR3 here is CASGLTVNTEAFF. The CDR3 nucleotides are TGTGCCAGCGGTTTGACAGTTAACACTGAAGCTTTCTTT.